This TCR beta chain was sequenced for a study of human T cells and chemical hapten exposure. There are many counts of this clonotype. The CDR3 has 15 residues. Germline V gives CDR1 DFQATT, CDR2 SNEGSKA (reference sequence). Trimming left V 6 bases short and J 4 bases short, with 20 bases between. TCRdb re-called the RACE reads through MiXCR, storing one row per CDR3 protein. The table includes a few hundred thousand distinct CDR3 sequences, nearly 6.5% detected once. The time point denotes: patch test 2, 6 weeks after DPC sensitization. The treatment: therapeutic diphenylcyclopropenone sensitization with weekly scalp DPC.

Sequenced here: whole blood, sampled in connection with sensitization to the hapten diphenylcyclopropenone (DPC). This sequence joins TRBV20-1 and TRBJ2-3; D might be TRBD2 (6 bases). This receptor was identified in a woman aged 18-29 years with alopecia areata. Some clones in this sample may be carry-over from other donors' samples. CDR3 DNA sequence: TGCAGTGCCGGGGATAGCGGACTGAACCCAGATACGCAGTATTTT. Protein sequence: CSAGDSGLNPDTQYF.